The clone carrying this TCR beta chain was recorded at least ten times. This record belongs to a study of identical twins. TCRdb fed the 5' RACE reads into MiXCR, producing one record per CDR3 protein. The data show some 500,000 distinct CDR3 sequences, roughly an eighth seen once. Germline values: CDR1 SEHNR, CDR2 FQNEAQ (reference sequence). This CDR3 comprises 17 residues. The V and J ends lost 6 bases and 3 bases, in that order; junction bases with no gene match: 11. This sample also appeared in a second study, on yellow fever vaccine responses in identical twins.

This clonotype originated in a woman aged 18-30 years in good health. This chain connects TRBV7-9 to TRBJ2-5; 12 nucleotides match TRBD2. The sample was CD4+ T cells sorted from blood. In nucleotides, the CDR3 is TGTGCCAGCAGTCCACTTAGGACTAGCGGGAAGGAAGAGACCCAGTACTTC. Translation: CASSPLRTSGKEETQYF. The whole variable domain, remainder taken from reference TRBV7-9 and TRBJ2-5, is DTGVSQNPRHKITKRGQNVTFRCDPISEHNRLYWYRQTLGQGPEFLTYFQNEAQLEKSRLLSDRFSAERPKGSFSTLEIQRTEQGDSAMYLCASSPLRTSGKEETQYFGPGTRLLVL.